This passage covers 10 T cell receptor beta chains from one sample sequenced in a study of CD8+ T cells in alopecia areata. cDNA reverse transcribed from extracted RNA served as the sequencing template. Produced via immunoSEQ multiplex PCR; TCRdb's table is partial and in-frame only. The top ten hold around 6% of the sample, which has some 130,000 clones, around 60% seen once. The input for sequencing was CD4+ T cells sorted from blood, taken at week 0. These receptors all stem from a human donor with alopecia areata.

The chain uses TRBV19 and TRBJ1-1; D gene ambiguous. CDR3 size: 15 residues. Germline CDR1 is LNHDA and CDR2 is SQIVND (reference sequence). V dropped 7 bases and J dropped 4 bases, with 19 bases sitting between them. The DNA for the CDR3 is TGTGCCAGTAACCGAGCAAACACGGCCCTCACTGAAGCTTTCTTT. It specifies CASNRANTALTEAFF.

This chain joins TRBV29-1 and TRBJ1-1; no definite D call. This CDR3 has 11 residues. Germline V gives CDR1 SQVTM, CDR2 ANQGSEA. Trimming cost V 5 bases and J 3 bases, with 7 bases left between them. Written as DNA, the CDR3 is TGCAGCGTTTCCAGATACACTGAAGCTTTCTTT. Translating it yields CSVSRYTEAFF.

CDR3 sequence (DNA): TGCGCCAGCAGCCAAGTACGCACAGGGGTCGGCTATGGCTACACCTTC. Translation gives CASSQVRTGVGYGYTF. The gene calls are TRBV4-3 and TRBJ1-2; 7 bases match TRBD1. Trimming removed 1 base from V and 4 bases from J; junction bases left unmatched: 9. The CDR3 runs to 16 residues. Germline V gene lookup returns CDR1 LGHNA and CDR2 YSLEER.

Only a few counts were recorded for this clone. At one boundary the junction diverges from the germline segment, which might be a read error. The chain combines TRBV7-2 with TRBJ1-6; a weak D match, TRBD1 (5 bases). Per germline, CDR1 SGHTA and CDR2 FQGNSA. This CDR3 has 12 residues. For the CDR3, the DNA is TGTGCCAGCAGTTTAGACAGTTCACCCCTCCACTTT. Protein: CASSLDSSPLHF.

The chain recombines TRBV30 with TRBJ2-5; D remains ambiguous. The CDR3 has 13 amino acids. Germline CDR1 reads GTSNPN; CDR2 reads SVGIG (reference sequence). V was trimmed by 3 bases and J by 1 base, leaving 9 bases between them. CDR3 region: CAWSETIQETQYF. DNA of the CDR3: TGTGCCTGGAGCGAGACCATCCAAGAGACCCAGTACTTC. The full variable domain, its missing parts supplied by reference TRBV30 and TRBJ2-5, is SQTIHQWPATLVQPVGSPLSLECTVEGTSNPNLYWYRQAAGRGLQLLFYSVGIGQISSEVPQNLSASRPQDRQFILSSKKLLLSDSGFYLCAWSETIQETQYFGPGTRLLVL.

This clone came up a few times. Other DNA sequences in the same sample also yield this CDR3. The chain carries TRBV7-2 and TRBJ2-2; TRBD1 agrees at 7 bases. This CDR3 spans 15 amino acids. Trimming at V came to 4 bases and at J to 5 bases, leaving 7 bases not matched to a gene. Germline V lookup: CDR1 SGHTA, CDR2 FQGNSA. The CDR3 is CASSSSSGGTGELFF. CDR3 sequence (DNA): TGTGCCAGCAGCTCTTCCTCAGGGGGAACCGGGGAGCTGTTTTTT.

The CDR3 sequence is CAISETKRETQYF. The CDR3 DNA is TGTGCCATCAGTGAGACAAAGAGGGAAACCCAGTACTTC. The rearrangement uses TRBV10-3 and TRBJ2-5, with TRBD2 as a possible D gene (5 bases). V lost 2 bases and J 8 bases, leaving 12 bases between the germline ends. The CDR3 has 13 residues. In germline, CDR1 is ENHRY, CDR2 SYGVKD.

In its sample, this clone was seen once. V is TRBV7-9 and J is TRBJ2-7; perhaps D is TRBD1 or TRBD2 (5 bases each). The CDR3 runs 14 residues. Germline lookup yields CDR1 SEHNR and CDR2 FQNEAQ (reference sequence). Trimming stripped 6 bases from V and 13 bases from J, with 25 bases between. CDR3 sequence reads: CASSLSVGTPTRYF. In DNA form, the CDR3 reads TGTGCCAGCAGTCTATCAGTGGGGACCCCAACGAGATACTTC.

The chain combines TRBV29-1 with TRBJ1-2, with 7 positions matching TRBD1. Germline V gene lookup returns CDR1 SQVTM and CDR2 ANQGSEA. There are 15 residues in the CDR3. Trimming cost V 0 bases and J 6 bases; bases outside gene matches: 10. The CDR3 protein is CSVEDPTGRLNGYTF. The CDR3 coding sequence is TGCAGCGTTGAAGATCCGACAGGGAGACTAAATGGCTACACCTTC.

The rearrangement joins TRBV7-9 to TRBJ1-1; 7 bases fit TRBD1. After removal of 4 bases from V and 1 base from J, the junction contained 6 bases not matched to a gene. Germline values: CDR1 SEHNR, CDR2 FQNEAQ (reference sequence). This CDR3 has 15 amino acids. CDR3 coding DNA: TGTGCCAGCAGCTCGGGACAGTTGAGGAACACTGAAGCTTTCTTT. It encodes CASSSGQLRNTEAFF.